The 3 T cell receptor beta chains below come from one sample, sequenced in a study of T cells in Graves' hyperthyroidism and ophthalmopathy (dated by TCRdb to between 2018 and 2021). The protocol used for the library was multiplex PCR. Sequencing was performed on an Illumina HiSeq 2000. TCR beta CDR3 regions were amplified from RNA transcripts. The first round of RT-PCR for the TCR CDR3 was performed with the HTBI primer set and the Qiagen OneStep RT-PCR kit. The public sequencing data were trimmed at Q25 with fastp and processed into clonotypes with MiXCR by TCRdb, which kept only in-frame beta chains. Entries are consolidated by CDR3 protein sequence, retaining the most common genes and DNA. Recorded for this sample are about 400,000 distinct CDR3 sequences; under 15% of them occurred a single time. The ten largest clones add up to 30% to 35% of the sample. The sequenced material came from blood. The receptor source for this set is a young woman with Graves' hyperthyroidism.

This clonotype was counted between two and nine times. The chain links TRBV6-1 to TRBJ2-7; the match to TRBD2 covers 9 bases. In germline, CDR1 is MNHNS, CDR2 SASEGT. J was trimmed by 9 bases and V by 5 bases; bases with no gene match: 20. CDR3 length equals 17 residues. CDR3 in amino acids: CASSSPSPSGTLFLQYF. The DNA of the CDR3 is TGTGCCAGCAGTTCTCCTTCACCTAGCGGGACCCTCTTTTTGCAGTACTTC.

The J gene is TRBJ2-6, the V gene TRBV5-1; D ambiguous. The length of the CDR3 is 12 residues. V lost 4 bases and J lost 6, with 5 bases in between. Germline values: CDR1 SGHRS, CDR2 YFSETQ. CDR3 protein: CASSPEANVLTF. The DNA of the CDR3 is TGCGCCAGCAGCCCAGAGGCCAACGTCCTGACTTTC. Full variable domain (remainder filled in from reference TRBV5-1 and TRBJ2-6): KAGVTQTPRYLIKTRGQQVTLSCSPISGHRSVSWYQQTPGQGLQFLFEYFSETQRNKGNFPGRFSGRQFSNSRSEMNVSTLELGDSALYLCASSPEANVLTFGAGSRLTVL.

This clonotype has ten or more counts. The V gene is TRBV19, the J gene TRBJ1-2; 9 bases match TRBD1. Germline V lookup: CDR1 LNHDA, CDR2 SQIVND (reference sequence). The V and J ends lost 8 bases and 8 bases, in that order; junction bases with no gene match: 12. The CDR3 spans 14 residues. The chain's CDR3 is CASGLGTGIRGYTF. The CDR3 DNA sequence: TGTGCCAGTGGGCTGGGGACAGGGATCCGCGGCTACACCTTC.